The subject of this entry is one TCR beta chain. The data are from a study of T cell changes during pregnancy in multiple sclerosis. Profiling relied on immunoSEQ multiplex PCR, and the TCRdb table lists in-frame clones only, not all of them. The table has roughly 86,000 clones, 85% to 95% seen once. The sample consisted of peripheral blood, taken in the first trimester of pregnancy. The source of this sequence is a female donor with multiple sclerosis, enrolled in a pregnancy study.

The CDR3 loop is CAWGGTAITGELFF. DNA for the CDR3: TGTGCCTGGGGCGGGACAGCAATCACCGGGGAGCTGTTTTTT. The chain recombines TRBV30 with TRBJ2-2, with D tentatively TRBD1 (7 bases). This CDR3 has 14 amino acids. V lost 5 bases to trimming and J lost 4 bases, with 14 bases between them. CDR1 is GTSNPN and CDR2 is SVGIG in the germline V gene (reference sequence).